The 27 T cell receptor beta chains below were found in one sample sequenced in a study of T-cell memory formation after mild COVID-19. TCRdb re-called the 5' RACE reads through MiXCR, storing one row per CDR3 protein. The sample includes thousands of distinct CDR3 sequences, roughly a fifth of them seen just once. Sequences were obtained from PBMCs or a T cell subset sorted from them (not recorded which). The receptors were sampled from an adult woman who had mild COVID-19 (a few samples of this study predate the infection). Cell type and time point are not known.

This clonotype was recorded at least ten times. The CDR3 region is CASSITRGLFTEAFF. The CDR3 DNA reads as TGTGCCAGTAGTATAACCAGGGGCTTGTTCACTGAAGCTTTCTTT. V gene TRBV19 combines with J gene TRBJ1-1, with TRBD1 as a possible D gene (6 bases). V was trimmed by 2 bases and J by 4 bases, leaving 14 bases between them. CDR1 and CDR2 from the germline V gene are LNHDA and SQIVND (reference sequence). The CDR3 length is 15 residues.

This clonotype has ten or more counts. The chain combines TRBV7-8 with TRBJ2-3, with TRBD2 matching over 8 bases. V trimming: 2 bases; J trimming: 2 bases; junction bases outside the gene matches: 6. Germline V lookup: CDR1 SGHVS, CDR2 FQNEAQ. The CDR3 has 16 amino acids. CDR3 amino acids: CASSLYGRALTDTQYF. In nucleotides, the CDR3 is TGTGCCAGCAGCTTATACGGGAGGGCCCTCACAGATACGCAGTATTTT.

The CDR3 sequence is CSVDRGSQETQYF. The CDR3 DNA reads as TGCAGCGTTGACAGGGGGAGCCAAGAGACCCAGTACTTC. J is TRBJ2-5 and V is TRBV29-1, with 7 bases that match TRBD1. The germline V gene has CDR1 SQVTM and CDR2 ANQGSEA. The CDR3 has 13 residues. The junction had 2 bases not matched to a gene; V was cut back by 3 bases and J by 1 base. The full variable domain, completed using reference TRBV29-1 and TRBJ2-5, is SAVISQKPSRDICQRGTSLTIQCQVDSQVTMMFWYRQQPGQSLTLIATANQGSEATYESGFVIDKFPISRPNLTFSTLTVSNMSPEDSSIYLCSVDRGSQETQYFGPGTRLLVL.

In this sample, this clonotype turned up many times. J is TRBJ1-5 and V is TRBV13; 9 bases match TRBD1. Per germline, CDR1 PRHDT and CDR2 FYEKMQ (reference sequence). Trimming took 0 bases from V and 7 from J; bases not matched to a gene: 4. CDR3 length: 15 amino acids. CDR3 amino acids: CASSLGGQGQQPQHF. The DNA of the CDR3 is TGTGCCAGCAGCTTAGGGGGACAGGGCCAACAGCCCCAGCATTTT.

Remarks on this clonotype: One base away lies a much larger clone, so this may be a sequencing read error. The chain recombines TRBV5-6 with TRBJ2-1; D is undetermined. This CDR3 has 11 residues. Germline assignment: CDR1 SGHDT and CDR2 YYEEEE. Trimming removed 2 bases at V and 8 bases at J, with 5 bases between. CDR3 in amino acids: CASSLGYEQFF. The CDR3 nucleotides read TGTGCCAGCAGCTTAGGATATGAGCAGTTCTTC.

This clonotype has a count of ten or more. The CDR3 is CATSDFWASKGTDTQYF. CDR3 coding DNA: TGTGCCACCAGTGATTTCTGGGCTAGCAAGGGCACAGATACGCAGTATTTT. V usage is TRBV24-1 and J usage is TRBJ2-3; TRBD2 might be the D (5 bases). The CDR3 is 17 amino acids. CDR1 and CDR2 from the germline V gene are KGHDR and SFDVKD. V gave up 1 base and J gave up 1 base, with 14 bases separating them.

In its sample, this clonotype is medium-sized. The chain combines TRBV30 with TRBJ2-1, with a tentative D call TRBD2 (6 bases). Germline V gives CDR1 GTSNPN, CDR2 SVGIG (reference sequence). Trimming took 2 bases from V and 10 from J, leaving 15 bases between them. CDR3 length: 13 residues. The CDR3 protein is CAWSPYTLAEQFF. Here the CDR3 DNA reads TGTGCCTGGAGTCCCTATACTCTAGCGGAGCAGTTCTTC.

There are many counts of this clonotype. The chain links TRBV12-3 or TRBV12-4 to TRBJ2-5; TRBD2 aligns across 12 bases. Trimming took 5 bases from V and 4 from J; bases not matched to a gene: 8. CDR3 length equals 16 residues. In DNA, the CDR3 is TGTGCCAGCAGTCCACGACTAGCGGGAGAGGGAGAGACCCAGTACTTC. This translates into CASSPRLAGEGETQYF.

This clonotype showed up many times. This sequence joins TRBV30 and TRBJ2-2; the D gene is possibly TRBD2 (6 bases). This CDR3 is 13 amino acids long. From germline, CDR1 is GTSNPN and CDR2 SVGIG (reference sequence). The V end was cut by 4 bases, the J end by 6 bases, with 12 bases between. CDR3 DNA sequence: TGTGCCTGGAAAGGGACTTGGGCCGGGGAGCTGTTTTTT. Translation gives CAWKGTWAGELFF.

In its sample, this clonotype is medium-sized. The V and J genes are TRBV7-9 and TRBJ2-2, with 9 nucleotides matching TRBD2. CDR1 and CDR2 from the germline V gene are SEHNR and FQNEAQ (reference sequence). The ends lost 5 bases at V and 6 bases at J; junction bases unmatched: 7. The CDR3 has 15 amino acids. CDR3 loop: CASSPPSGNAGELFF. CDR3 sequence (DNA): TGTGCCAGCAGCCCCCCTAGCGGGAATGCCGGGGAGCTGTTTTTT.

This rearrangement joins TRBV12-3 or TRBV12-4 to TRBJ1-1; no reliable D call. The length of the CDR3 is 14 residues. V shed 7 bases and J shed 2 bases, with 14 bases lying between them. This CDR3 is CASTLAGSNTEAFF. In nucleotides, the CDR3 is TGTGCCAGCACCCTCGCGGGGAGCAACACTGAAGCTTTCTTT.

This clonotype was recorded many times. The rearrangement links TRBV7-6 to TRBJ2-7, with D possibly being TRBD1 or TRBD2 (5 bases each). CDR1 is SGHVS and CDR2 is FNYEAQ in the germline V gene. V lost 5 bases to trimming and J lost 2 bases, with 13 bases between them. This CDR3 has 14 amino acids. CDR3 in amino acids: CASSARDVTYEQYF. The CDR3 DNA reads TGTGCCAGCAGCGCCCGGGACGTAACCTACGAGCAGTACTTC.

This clonotype was counted at least ten times. This chain uses TRBV5-4 with TRBJ2-7; 9 bases fit TRBD1. Germline CDR1 and CDR2: SGHNT and YYREEE (reference sequence). V gave up 2 bases and J gave up 1 base; unmatched junction bases: 4. This CDR3 has 15 residues. The CDR3 DNA follows: TGTGCCAGCAGCTTCACCGGGACAGGGTCCTACGAGCAGTACTTC. As protein: CASSFTGTGSYEQYF.

The chain joins TRBV7-8 to TRBJ1-2; D remains unclear. V was shortened by 5 bases and J by 8 bases, with 18 bases between the two germline ends. CDR3 length: 14 residues. Germline lookup yields CDR1 SGHVS and CDR2 FQNEAQ. The CDR3 loop reads CASSLEPGPGGYTF. The CDR3 nucleotides are TGTGCCAGCAGCCTGGAACCGGGCCCGGGGGGCTACACCTTC.

CDR3 sequence reads: CASSAKQGASGANVLTF. CDR3 DNA: TGTGCCAGCAGCGCCAAACAGGGAGCGAGTGGGGCCAACGTCCTGACTTTC. This rearrangement joins TRBV7-6 to TRBJ2-6; D possibly corresponds to TRBD1 (6 bases). V lost 5 bases to trimming and J lost 3 bases, with 17 bases between them. The CDR3 is 17 amino acids. Germline values: CDR1 SGHVS, CDR2 FNYEAQ.

This clonotype was counted ten times or more. An end of the junction does not agree with germline; a read error may underlie this. The V call is TRBV7-3, the J call TRBJ2-1; a possible D gene is TRBD1 (5 bases). CDR1 and CDR2 (germline): SGHTA, FQGTGA. The CDR3 has 15 amino acids. As DNA, the CDR3 is TGTGCCAGCAGCCATACAGGTAACTCCTACGATGAGCAGTTCTTC. Encoded protein: CASSHTGNSYDEQFF.

This chain links TRBV20-1 with TRBJ2-3; D possibly corresponds to TRBD2 (6 bases). Germline CDR1 is DFQATT and CDR2 is SNEGSKA (reference sequence). This CDR3 is built from 15 residues. V lost 6 bases and J lost 2, with 18 bases in between. CDR3 amino acids: CSAEPGLIITDTQYF. For the CDR3, the DNA is TGCAGTGCCGAACCGGGACTCATCATCACAGATACGCAGTATTTT.

At least ten counts were recorded for this clonotype. This chain links TRBV20-1 with TRBJ2-1; 10 nucleotides agree with TRBD1. The CDR3 extends over 15 amino acids. Germline trimming cut 6 bases from V and 12 bases from J; bases unmatched to any gene: 17. CDR1 is DFQATT and CDR2 is SNEGSKA in the germline V gene (reference sequence). The CDR3 is CSAPPGTGVVSGQFF. The CDR3 DNA reads as TGCAGTGCGCCGCCCGGGACAGGGGTGGTTAGTGGGCAGTTCTTC.

The rearrangement links TRBV7-2 to TRBJ2-5; tentatively, D is TRBD1 (5 bases). Per germline, CDR1 SGHTA and CDR2 FQGNSA. The CDR3 extends over 16 amino acids. V dropped 5 bases and J dropped 4 bases, with 20 bases sitting between them. The CDR3 sequence: CASSLFSQAGIETQYF. CDR3 in DNA: TGTGCCAGCAGCCTCTTTTCCCAGGCAGGGATAGAGACCCAGTACTTC.

The rearrangement uses TRBV7-2 and TRBJ2-1, with D unclear. Germline values: CDR1 SGHTA, CDR2 FQGNSA. V gave up 1 base and J gave up 8 bases, with 12 bases separating them. The CDR3 loop spans 14 amino acids. CDR3 residues: CASSLEGLDDEQFF. DNA for the CDR3: TGTGCCAGCAGCTTAGAGGGCCTCGACGATGAGCAGTTCTTC. The whole variable domain, filled in from reference TRBV7-2 and TRBJ2-1, reads GAGVSQSPSNKVTEKGKDVELRCDPISGHTALYWYRQSLGQGLEFLIYFQGNSAPDKSGLPSDRFSAERTGGSVSTLTIQRTQQEDSAVYLCASSLEGLDDEQFFGPGTRLTVL.

CDR3 bases: TGTGCCAGCAGCTTAGAGAGCGGGAGTGGGTACGAGCAGTACTTC. As protein: CASSLESGSGYEQYF. This chain links TRBV7-2 with TRBJ2-7, with 8 nucleotides matching TRBD2. The CDR3 has 15 amino acids. The V segment lost 1 base and the J segment 4 bases; nucleotides outside the gene matches: 6. CDR1 SGHTA and CDR2 FQGNSA come from the germline V gene.

In this sample, this clonotype turned up many times. The J gene is TRBJ2-7, the V gene TRBV6-5, with a weak D call TRBD1 (6 bases). CDR3 length: 12 amino acids. The ends were cut back, 6 bases at V and 5 bases at J, with 11 bases in the middle. Germline CDR1 reads MNHEY; CDR2 reads SVGAGI. CDR3 bases: TGTGCCAGCAGGACAGGCCAGAACGAGCAGTACTTC. Protein sequence: CASRTGQNEQYF.

This clonotype was found many times. V gene TRBV28 combines with J gene TRBJ2-7, with D possibly matching TRBD2 (5 bases). Between the trimmed V and J ends, which lost 2 bases and 3 bases, there was a span of 14 bases. CDR1 is MDHEN, CDR2 SYDVKM, per germline. This CDR3 has 15 amino acids. The CDR3, as DNA: TGTGCCAGCAGTTTAAGGTGGGCGGGTGGCTACGAGCAGTACTTC. Encoded protein: CASSLRWAGGYEQYF.

This clonotype was seen ten or more times. V is TRBV24-1 and J is TRBJ2-1; D may match TRBD1 or TRBD2 (7 bases each). CDR1 and CDR2 (germline): KGHDR, SFDVKD. Trimming left V 6 bases short and J 0 bases short, with 32 bases between. This CDR3 is built from 22 residues. The CDR3 coding sequence is TGTGCCACCAGTAGGGCCAGGGGGGGGGGCGGCTCCAGCCCGTACTCCTACAATGAGCAGTTCTTC. It encodes CATSRARGGGGSSPYSYNEQFF.

CDR3 sequence reads: CASSAGPAYEQYF. DNA for the CDR3: TGTGCCAGCAGCGCCGGGCCTGCCTACGAGCAGTACTTC. The V gene is TRBV3-1, the J gene TRBJ2-7; D not certain. This CDR3 comprises 13 residues. Trimming took 5 bases from V and 2 from J, leaving 10 bases between them. Germline V gene lookup returns CDR1 LGHDT and CDR2 YNNKEL (reference sequence).

This clonotype counts as large. The genes are TRBV24-1 and TRBJ2-7; tentative D call: TRBD1 (5 bases). Trimming removed 7 bases at V and 3 bases at J, with 15 bases between. Per germline, CDR1 KGHDR and CDR2 SFDVKD. The CDR3 sequence is 14 residues long. DNA for the CDR3: TGTGCCACCAGCATACAGGAATCGTTCTACGAGCAGTACTTC. Residues: CATSIQESFYEQYF.

Many counts were recorded for this clonotype. The rearrangement joins TRBV10-3 to TRBJ2-1; D might be TRBD2 (6 bases). The CDR3 is 13 amino acids. V was trimmed by 5 bases and J by 10 bases, leaving 15 bases between them. Germline-derived CDR1 and CDR2 are ENHRY and SYGVKD. DNA for the CDR3: TGTGCCATCAGTTCTCGGGAGCCAATGGAGCAGTTCTTC. This sequence encodes CAISSREPMEQFF.